Shown below are 5 T cell receptor delta chains from a single sample sequenced in a study of delta chains in infants with herpesvirus infections. TCR cDNA was made from PBMC RNA with gamma- and delta-chain-specific primers. TCRdb re-called clones from the RT-PCR reads via CATT. The repertoire holds 1,200 to 1,500 delta-chain clones, 20% to 25% seen once, with approximately 20% in the top ten. The sample consisted of peripheral blood, taken at time point 2 of longitudinal follow-up. The receptors stem from a human donor who was a Ugandan infant, either HIV-exposed or HIV-unexposed (not recorded which).

This clone is large. The V gene is TRAV14/DV4, the J gene TRDJ1, with D possibly TRDD3 on 6 matching bases. Looked up from germline, CDR1 is TSDPSYG and CDR2 is QGSYDQQN (reference sequence). There are 12 residues in the CDR3. CDR3 residues: CALMGDTDKLIF. Written as DNA, the CDR3 is TGTGCTCTGATGGGGGACACCGATAAACTCATCTTT.

This clone has more than one count but fewer than ten. This chain uses TRDV1 with TRDJ1; 12 positions agree with TRDD3. The CDR3 length is 20 residues. Per the germline V gene, CDR1 is TSWWSYY and CDR2 is QGS. Germline trimming cut 0 bases from V and 0 bases from J; bases unmatched to any gene: 11. Here the CDR3 reads CALGELEYWGIPGYTDKLIF. In nucleotides, the CDR3 is TGTGCTCTTGGGGAACTAGAGTACTGGGGGATACCCGGATACACCGATAAACTCATCTTT.

On this clone: A much larger clone is a single base away; this may be a read error. The chain joins TRDV3 to TRDJ1, with 11 positions matching TRDD3. CDR1 and CDR2 (germline): TVYSNPD, GDNSRS (reference sequence). J was trimmed by 2 bases and V by 4 bases; bases with no gene match: 18. This CDR3 has 18 amino acids. CDR3 sequence reads: CAYLMRGAGGYMTDKLIF. CDR3 coding DNA: TGTGCCTACTTGATGAGAGGTGCTGGGGGATACATGACCGATAAACTCATCTTT.

A note on this clone: This could be a read error, since a much larger clone is one nucleotide away. Other DNA variants within this sample encode the same CDR3. The CDR3 bases are TGTGCTCTTGGGGCCACACCCCGCGCTATATGGCTACTGGGGGATACATCGGCCAGACCACTGATCTTT. It codes for CALGATPRAIWLLGDTSARPLIF. The chain joins TRDV1 to TRDJ4, with TRDD3 matching over 12 bases. The CDR3 runs to 23 residues. CDR1 and CDR2 from the germline V gene are TSWWSYY and QGS.

The rearrangement uses TRDV1 and TRDJ1, with 11 bases that match TRDD3. Per the germline V gene, CDR1 is TSWWSYY and CDR2 is QGS. The V segment lost 2 bases and the J segment 3 bases; nucleotides outside the gene matches: 23. This CDR3 is 22 amino acids long. This CDR3 is CALGERLSRLAHWGIRSDKLIF. DNA for the CDR3: TGTGCTCTTGGGGAAAGATTGAGCAGGCTTGCCCACTGGGGGATAAGGTCCGATAAACTCATCTTT.